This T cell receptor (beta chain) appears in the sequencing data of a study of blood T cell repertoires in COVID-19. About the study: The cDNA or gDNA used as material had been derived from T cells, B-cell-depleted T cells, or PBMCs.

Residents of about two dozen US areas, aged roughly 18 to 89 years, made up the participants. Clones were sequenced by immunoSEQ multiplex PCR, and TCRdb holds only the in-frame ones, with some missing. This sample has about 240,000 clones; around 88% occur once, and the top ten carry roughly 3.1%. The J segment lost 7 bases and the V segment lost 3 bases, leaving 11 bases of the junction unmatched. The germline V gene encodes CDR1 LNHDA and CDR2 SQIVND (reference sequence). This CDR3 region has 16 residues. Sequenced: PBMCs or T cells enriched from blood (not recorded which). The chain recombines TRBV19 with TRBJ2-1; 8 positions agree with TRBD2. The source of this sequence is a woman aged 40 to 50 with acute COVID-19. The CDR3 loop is CASSISGRDWTNEQFF. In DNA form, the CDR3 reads TGTGCCAGTAGTATCAGCGGGAGAGATTGGACGAATGAGCAGTTCTTC.